The 10 T cell receptor beta chains below come from one sample, sequenced in a study of blood T cell repertoires in COVID-19. The data were produced by immunoSEQ multiplex PCR, yet TCRdb's version contains in-frame clones alone and is incomplete. This sample has around 80,000 clones, with approximately 81% found just once. Input material: peripheral blood. These receptors all stem from a woman of 80 years or more with active or convalescent COVID-19.

The V call is TRBV18, the J call TRBJ2-1; D not certain. Per germline, CDR1 KGHSH and CDR2 LQKENI. The CDR3 loop spans 15 amino acids. V was shortened by 0 bases and J by 4 bases, with 10 bases between the two germline ends. The CDR3 loop is CASSPPTPGYNEQFF. The CDR3 bases are TGTGCCAGCTCACCACCTACCCCGGGTTACAATGAGCAGTTCTTC.

The gene calls are TRBV6-5 and TRBJ1-2, with 10 bases that match TRBD1. CDR1 and CDR2 (germline): MNHEY, SVGAGI. CDR3 length equals 15 residues. The trim removed 3 bases at V and 6 bases at J, leaving 7 bases unmatched. The CDR3 loop reads CASSYSGTGAHGYTF. The CDR3 DNA is TGTGCCAGCAGTTATAGTGGGACAGGGGCCCATGGCTACACCTTC.

The chain has TRBV29-1 and TRBJ2-1; 12 bases are shared with TRBD2. V lost 3 bases to trimming and J lost 8 bases; unmatched junction nucleotides: 2. Germline CDR1 and CDR2: SQVTM and ANQGSEA. The CDR3 is 13 residues long. The CDR3 DNA reads TGCAGCGTTGAGAGGACTAGCGGGGATGAGCAGTTCTTC. It encodes CSVERTSGDEQFF.

The V gene is TRBV18, the J gene TRBJ1-5, with a weak D call TRBD1 (6 bases). V lost 3 bases, J lost 7 bases, and 13 bases lay in between. This CDR3 spans 14 amino acids. Germline-derived CDR1 and CDR2 are KGHSH and LQKENI. As DNA, the CDR3 is TGTGCCAGCTCACCGAAACAGGGAGGGCAGCCCCAGCATTTT. Encoded protein: CASSPKQGGQPQHF.

J is TRBJ1-2 and V is TRBV19; D is perhaps TRBD1 (6 bases). The CDR3 extends over 14 amino acids. The germline V gene has CDR1 LNHDA and CDR2 SQIVND (reference sequence). V lost 1 base to trimming and J lost 7 bases, with 13 bases between them. Here the CDR3 DNA reads TGTGCCAGTAGTATAGCGGGGGGCGCCATTGGCTACACCTTC. Its translation: CASSIAGGAIGYTF.

The chain joins TRBV7-9 to TRBJ1-1; TRBD1 matches at 11 bases. V lost 1 base, J lost 0 bases, and 1 base stayed unmatched. This CDR3 is 16 amino acids long. Germline V gives CDR1 SEHNR, CDR2 FQNEAQ (reference sequence). The CDR3: CASSLGTGGMNTEAFF. CDR3 DNA: TGTGCCAGCAGCTTAGGGACAGGGGGCATGAACACTGAAGCTTTCTTT.

The gene calls are TRBV4-3 and TRBJ2-3, with D hard to call. V shed 0 bases and J shed 4 bases, with 11 bases lying between them. Germline CDR1 LGHNA, CDR2 YSLEER. The CDR3 covers 15 residues. CDR3 sequence: CASSQDRVAPDTQYF. Here the CDR3 DNA reads TGCGCCAGCAGCCAAGATAGAGTAGCCCCAGATACGCAGTATTTT.

This chain joins TRBV19 and TRBJ1-6; 8 bases agree with TRBD1. This CDR3 spans 16 amino acids. Germline lookup yields CDR1 LNHDA and CDR2 SQIVND (reference sequence). V was pared by 2 bases and J by 7 bases, with 7 bases of the junction left unmatched. CDR3 sequence reads: CASSIPDRVENSPLHF. The CDR3 DNA follows: TGTGCCAGTAGTATACCGGACAGGGTCGAAAATTCACCCCTCCACTTT.

This clone was recorded a few times. The chain couples TRBV10-1 to TRBJ1-5, with 7 bases identical to TRBD1. CDR3 size: 12 residues. V lost 6 bases and J lost 5; bases outside the gene matches: 1. Germline-derived CDR1 and CDR2 are WNHNN and SYGVQD (reference sequence). In DNA form, the CDR3 reads TGCGCCAGCAGCCAGGGGGATCAGCCCCAGCATTTT. It encodes CASSQGDQPQHF.

The rearrangement uses TRBV3-1 (or the pseudogene TRBV3-2) and TRBJ2-6; TRBD1 agrees at 7 bases. Germline assignment: CDR1 LGHDT and CDR2 YNNKEL (reference sequence). The CDR3 contains 17 residues. V shed 4 bases and J 1 base; nucleotides not matched to a gene: 7. DNA for the CDR3: TGTGCCAGCAGCCCTGGGGGACAGCCTTCTGGGGCCAACGTCCTGACTTTC. Translation gives CASSPGGQPSGANVLTF.